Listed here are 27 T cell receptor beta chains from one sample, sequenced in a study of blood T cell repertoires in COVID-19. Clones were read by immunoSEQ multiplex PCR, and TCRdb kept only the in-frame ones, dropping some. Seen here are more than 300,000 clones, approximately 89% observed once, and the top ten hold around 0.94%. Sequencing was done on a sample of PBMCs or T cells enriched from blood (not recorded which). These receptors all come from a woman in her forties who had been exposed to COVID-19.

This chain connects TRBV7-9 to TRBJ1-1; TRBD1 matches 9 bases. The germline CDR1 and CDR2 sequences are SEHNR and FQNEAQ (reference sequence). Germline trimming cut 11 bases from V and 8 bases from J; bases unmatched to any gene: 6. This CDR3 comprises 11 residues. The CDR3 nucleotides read TGTGCCGGACAGGGGCCGCACGAAGCTTTCTTT. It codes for CAGQGPHEAFF.

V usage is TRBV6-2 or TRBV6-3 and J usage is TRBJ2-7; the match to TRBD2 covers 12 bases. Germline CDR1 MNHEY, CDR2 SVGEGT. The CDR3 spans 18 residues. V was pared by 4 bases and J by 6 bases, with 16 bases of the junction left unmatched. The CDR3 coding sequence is TGTGCCAGCAGTTGGGCTAGCGGGGGGGCCCGCGACTCGTCCGAGCAGTACTTC. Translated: CASSWASGGARDSSEQYF.

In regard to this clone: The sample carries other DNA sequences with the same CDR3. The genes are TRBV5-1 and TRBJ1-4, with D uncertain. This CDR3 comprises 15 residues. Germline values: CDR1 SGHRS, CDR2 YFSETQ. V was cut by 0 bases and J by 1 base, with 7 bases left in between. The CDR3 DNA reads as TGCGCCAGCAGCTTGGTCGGAGGAACTAATGAAAAACTGTTTTTT. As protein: CASSLVGGTNEKLFF.

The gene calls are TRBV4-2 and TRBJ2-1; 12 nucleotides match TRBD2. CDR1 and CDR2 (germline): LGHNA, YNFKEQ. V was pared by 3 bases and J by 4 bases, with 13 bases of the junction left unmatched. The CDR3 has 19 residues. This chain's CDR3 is CASSQEGLAGLAGYNEQFF. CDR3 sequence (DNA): TGTGCCAGCAGCCAGGAGGGACTAGCGGGCCTAGCGGGATACAATGAGCAGTTCTTC.

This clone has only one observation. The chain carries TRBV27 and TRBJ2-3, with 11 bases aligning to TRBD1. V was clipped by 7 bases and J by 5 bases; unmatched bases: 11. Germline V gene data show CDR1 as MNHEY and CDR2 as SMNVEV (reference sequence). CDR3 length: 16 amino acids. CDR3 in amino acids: CASKFRTGGRQDTQYF. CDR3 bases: TGTGCCAGCAAGTTTCGGACAGGGGGCAGACAAGATACGCAGTATTTT.

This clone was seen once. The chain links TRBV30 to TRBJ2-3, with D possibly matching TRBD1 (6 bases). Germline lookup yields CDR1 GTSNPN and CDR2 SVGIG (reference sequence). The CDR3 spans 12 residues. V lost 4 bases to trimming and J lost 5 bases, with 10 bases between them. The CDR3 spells CAWTGEKDTQYF. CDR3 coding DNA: TGTGCCTGGACAGGGGAGAAAGATACGCAGTATTTT.

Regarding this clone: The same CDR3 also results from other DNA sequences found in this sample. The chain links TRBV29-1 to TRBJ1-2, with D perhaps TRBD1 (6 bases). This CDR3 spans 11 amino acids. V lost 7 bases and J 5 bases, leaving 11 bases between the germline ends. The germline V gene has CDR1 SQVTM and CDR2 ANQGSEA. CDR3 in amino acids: CSGGGGYGYTF. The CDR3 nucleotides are TGCAGCGGAGGGGGGGGATATGGCTACACCTTC.

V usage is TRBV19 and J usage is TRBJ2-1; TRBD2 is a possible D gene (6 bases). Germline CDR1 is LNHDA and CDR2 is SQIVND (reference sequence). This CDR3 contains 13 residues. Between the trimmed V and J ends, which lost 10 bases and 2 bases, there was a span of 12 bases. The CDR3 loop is CATRRGTYNEQFF. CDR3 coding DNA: TGTGCCACGCGACGGGGGACCTACAATGAGCAGTTCTTC.

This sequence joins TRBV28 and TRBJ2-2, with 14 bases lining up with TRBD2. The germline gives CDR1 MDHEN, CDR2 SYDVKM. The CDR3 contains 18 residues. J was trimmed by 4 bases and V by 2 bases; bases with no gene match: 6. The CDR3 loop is CASSLPPGTSGSTGELFF. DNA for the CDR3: TGTGCCAGCAGTTTACCCCCGGGGACTAGCGGGAGCACCGGGGAGCTGTTTTTT. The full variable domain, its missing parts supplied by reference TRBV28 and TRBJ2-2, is DVKVTQSSRYLVKRTGEKVFLECVQDMDHENMFWYRQDPGLGLRLIYFSYDVKMKEKGDIPEGYSVSREKKERFSLILESASTNQTSMYLCASSLPPGTSGSTGELFFGEGSRLTVL.

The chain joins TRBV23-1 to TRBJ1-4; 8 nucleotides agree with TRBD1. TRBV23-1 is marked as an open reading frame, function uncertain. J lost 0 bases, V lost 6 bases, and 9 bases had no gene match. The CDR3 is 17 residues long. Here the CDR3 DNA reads TGCGCCAGCAGGCGGACAGGGCCACTTGCAACTAATGAAAAACTGTTTTTT. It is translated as CASRRTGPLATNEKLFF.

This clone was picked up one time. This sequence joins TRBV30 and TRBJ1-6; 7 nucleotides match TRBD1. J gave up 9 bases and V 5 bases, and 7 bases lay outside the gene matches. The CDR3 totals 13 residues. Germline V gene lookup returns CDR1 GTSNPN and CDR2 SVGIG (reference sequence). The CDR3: CAWSGTAGSPLHF. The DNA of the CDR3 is TGTGCCTGGTCCGGGACAGCGGGTTCACCCCTCCACTTT.

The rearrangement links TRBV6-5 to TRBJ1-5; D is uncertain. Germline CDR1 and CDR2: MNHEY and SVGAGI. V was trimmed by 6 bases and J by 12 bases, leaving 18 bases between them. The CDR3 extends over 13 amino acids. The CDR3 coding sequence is TGTGCCAGCAGCCTACGGGCGGACTTTATCCAGCATTTT. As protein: CASSLRADFIQHF.

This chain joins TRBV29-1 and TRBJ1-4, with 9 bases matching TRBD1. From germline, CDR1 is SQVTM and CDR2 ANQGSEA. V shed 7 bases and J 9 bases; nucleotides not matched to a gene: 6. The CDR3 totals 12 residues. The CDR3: CSGRTGEKKLFF. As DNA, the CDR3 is TGCAGCGGGAGGACAGGGGAAAAAAAACTGTTTTTT.

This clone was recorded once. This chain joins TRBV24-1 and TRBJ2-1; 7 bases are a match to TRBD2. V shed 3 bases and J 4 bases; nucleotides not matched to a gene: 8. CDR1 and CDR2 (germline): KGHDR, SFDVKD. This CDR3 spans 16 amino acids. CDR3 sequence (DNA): TGTGCCACCAGTGATGCCGGACTAGGGGCGTACAATGAGCAGTTCTTC. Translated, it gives CATSDAGLGAYNEQFF.

The chain's CDR3 is CASSIYRGPYNEQFF. The CDR3 nucleotides are TGTGCCAGCAGCATTTACAGGGGCCCTTACAATGAGCAGTTCTTC. The genes are TRBV11-2 and TRBJ2-1, with 7 bases fitting TRBD1. The CDR3 runs 15 residues. CDR1 is SGHAT and CDR2 is FQNNGV in the germline V gene. Losses at the gene ends were 5 bases for V and 4 bases for J; bases not matched to a gene: 8.

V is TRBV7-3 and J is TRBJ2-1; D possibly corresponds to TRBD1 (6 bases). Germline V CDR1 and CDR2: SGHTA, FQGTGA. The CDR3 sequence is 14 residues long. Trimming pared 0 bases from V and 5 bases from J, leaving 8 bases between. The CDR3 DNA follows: TGTGCCAGCAGCTTAACCGGACAGAACAATGAGCAGTTCTTC. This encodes CASSLTGQNNEQFF. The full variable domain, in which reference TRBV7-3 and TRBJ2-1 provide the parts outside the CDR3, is GAGVSQTPSNKVTEKGKYVELRCDPISGHTALYWYRQSLGQGPEFLIYFQGTGAADDSGLPNDRFFAVRPEGSVSTLKIQRTERGDSAVYLCASSLTGQNNEQFFGPGTRLTVL.

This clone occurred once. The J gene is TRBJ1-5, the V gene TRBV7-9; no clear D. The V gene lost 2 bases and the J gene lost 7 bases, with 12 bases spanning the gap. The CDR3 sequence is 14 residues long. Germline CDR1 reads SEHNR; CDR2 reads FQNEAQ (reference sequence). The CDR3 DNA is TGTGCCAGCAGCTTACAAGGAGATGGGCAGCCCCAGCATTTT. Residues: CASSLQGDGQPQHF. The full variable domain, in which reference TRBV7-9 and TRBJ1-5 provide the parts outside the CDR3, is DTGVSQNPRHKITKRGQNVTFRCDPISEHNRLYWYRQTLGQGPEFLTYFQNEAQLEKSRLLSDRFSAERPKGSFSTLEIQRTEQGDSAMYLCASSLQGDGQPQHFGDGTRLSIL.

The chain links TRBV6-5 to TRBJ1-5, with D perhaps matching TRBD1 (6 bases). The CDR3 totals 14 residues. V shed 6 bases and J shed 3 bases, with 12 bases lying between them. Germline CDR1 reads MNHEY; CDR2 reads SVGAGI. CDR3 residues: CASRSTGFNQPQHF. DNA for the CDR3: TGTGCCAGCAGATCTACAGGGTTCAATCAGCCCCAGCATTTT.

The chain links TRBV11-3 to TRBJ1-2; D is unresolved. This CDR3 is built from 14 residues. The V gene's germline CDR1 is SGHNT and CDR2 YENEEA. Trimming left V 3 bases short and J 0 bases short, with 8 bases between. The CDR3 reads CASSLGPTNYGYTF. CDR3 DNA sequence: TGTGCCAGCAGCTTGGGCCCGACTAACTATGGCTACACCTTC.

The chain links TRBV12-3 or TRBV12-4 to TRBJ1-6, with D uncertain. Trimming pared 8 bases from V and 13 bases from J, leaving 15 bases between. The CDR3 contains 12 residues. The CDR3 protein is CASRRSGLPLHF. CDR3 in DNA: TGTGCCAGCCGGCGTTCAGGTTTGCCCCTCCACTTT.

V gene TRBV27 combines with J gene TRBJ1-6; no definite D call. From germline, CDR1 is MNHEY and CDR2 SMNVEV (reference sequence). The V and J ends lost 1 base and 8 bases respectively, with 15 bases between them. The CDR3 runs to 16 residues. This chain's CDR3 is CASSLFGIRTDSPLHF. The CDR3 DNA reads TGTGCCAGCAGTTTATTCGGTATTCGAACGGATTCACCCCTCCACTTT.

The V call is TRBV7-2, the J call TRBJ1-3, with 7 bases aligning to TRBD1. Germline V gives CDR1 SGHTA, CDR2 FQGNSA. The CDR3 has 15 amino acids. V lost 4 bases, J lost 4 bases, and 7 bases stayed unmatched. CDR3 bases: TGTGCCAGCAGCTACCGACAGGGATCCGGAAACACCATATATTTT. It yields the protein CASSYRQGSGNTIYF.

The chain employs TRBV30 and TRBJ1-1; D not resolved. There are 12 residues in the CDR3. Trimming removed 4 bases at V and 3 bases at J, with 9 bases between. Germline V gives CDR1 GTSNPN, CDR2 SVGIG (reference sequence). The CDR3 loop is CAWTIGDTEAFF. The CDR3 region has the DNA TGTGCCTGGACCATCGGGGACACTGAAGCTTTCTTT.

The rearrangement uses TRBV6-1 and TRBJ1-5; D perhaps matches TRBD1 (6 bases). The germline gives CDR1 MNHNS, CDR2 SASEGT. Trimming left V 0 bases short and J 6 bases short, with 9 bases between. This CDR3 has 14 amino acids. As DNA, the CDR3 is TGTGCCAGCAGTGAAGCAAGGACAGTTCAGCCCCAGCATTTT. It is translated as CASSEARTVQPQHF.

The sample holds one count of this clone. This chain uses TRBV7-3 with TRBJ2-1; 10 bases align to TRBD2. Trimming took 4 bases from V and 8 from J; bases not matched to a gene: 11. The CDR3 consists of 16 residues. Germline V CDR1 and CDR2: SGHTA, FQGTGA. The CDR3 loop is CASSSTSGGASDEQFF. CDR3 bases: TGTGCCAGCAGCTCCACCAGCGGGGGGGCCAGCGATGAGCAGTTCTTC.

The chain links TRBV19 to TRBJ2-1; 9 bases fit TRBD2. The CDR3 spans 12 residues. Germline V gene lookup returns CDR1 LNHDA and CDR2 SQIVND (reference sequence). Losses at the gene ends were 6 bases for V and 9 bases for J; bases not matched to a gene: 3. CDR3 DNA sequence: TGTGCCAGTAGGCGGGGGGGAGGTGAGCAGTTCTTC. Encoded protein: CASRRGGGEQFF.

The CDR3 reads CASSPPTGGGYTF. CDR3 bases: TGTGCCAGCTCACCACCAACAGGGGGCGGCTACACCTTC. This sequence joins TRBV18 and TRBJ1-2; 9 bases match TRBD1. Trimming at V came to 0 bases and at J to 8 bases, leaving 1 base not matched to a gene. From germline, CDR1 is KGHSH and CDR2 LQKENI. The CDR3 length is 13 residues.